A selection of T cell receptor beta chains follows, all from one sample in a study of OX40 agonist ivuxolimab in advanced cancers. Data came from immunoSEQ multiplex PCR; TCRdb stores just in-frame clones and leaves some out. The sample lists tens of thousands of clones; less than 95% were seen once. Sequencing was performed on CD4+ or CD8+ T cells sorted from blood, taken in a trial of the OX40 agonist ivuxolimab. These receptors were collected from an adult with an advanced solid tumor such as melanoma, head and neck, liver or kidney cancer. The CDR3 runs from the conserved cysteine through the conserved F or W. D genes are given only for firm matches. Clone sizes are given selectively: once, few, many, or a class where the clone is expanded.

>TRBJ1-1|TRBV5-1|.|.
CASSLGSDTEAFF
TGCGCCAGCAGCTTGGGGTCGGACACTGAAGCTTTCTTT
>TRBJ1-1|TRBV30|.|.
CAWSPDLGKMNTEAFF
TGTGCCTGGAGTCCCGATCTAGGAAAGATGAACACTGAAGCTTTCTTT
>TRBJ1-5|TRBV6-7|.|.
CASSSPSPGQSQPQHF
TGTGCCAGCAGTTCCCCCTCCCCGGGACAATCCCAGCCCCAGCATTTT
>TRBJ2-6|TRBV6-6|.|.
CATDSGANVLTF
TGTGCCACCGACTCTGGGGCCAACGTCCTGACTTTC
>TRBJ1-5|TRBV12-5|few|.
CASGLVGRFGQPQHF
TGTGCTAGTGGTTTGGTTGGTCGTTTCGGTCAGCCCCAGCATTTT
>TRBJ1-1|TRBV11-2|.|.
CASSPPPGNTEAFF
TGTGCCAGCAGCCCCCCACCGGGGAACACTGAAGCTTTCTTT
>TRBJ1-2|TRBV14|.|.
CASSPRVGDGYTF
TGTGCCAGCAGCCCTCGGGTCGGGGATGGCTACACCTTC
>TRBJ1-1|TRBV6-1|.|.
CASTIAEDTEAFF
TGTGCCAGCACCATAGCAGAGGACACTGAAGCTTTCTTT
>TRBJ2-6|TRBV10-3|.|.
CAISDGKSGANVLTF
TGTGCCATCAGTGACGGGAAGTCTGGGGCCAACGTCCTGACTTTC
>TRBJ2-3|TRBV5-1|.|TRBD2
CASSFSSGGSSTDTQYF
TGCGCCAGCAGCTTCTCAAGCGGGGGGTCTAGCACAGATACGCAGTATTTT
>TRBJ1-1|TRBV5-5|.|.
CASSLDSWGTEAFF
TGTGCCAGCAGCTTAGACAGTTGGGGCACTGAAGCTTTCTTT
>TRBJ2-2|TRBV11-2|.|TRBD2
CASSLQRGGSTGELFF
TGTGCCAGCAGCTTACAGCGGGGGGGCTCGACCGGGGAGCTGTTTTTT
>TRBJ1-5|TRBV2|.|TRBD1
CASSGLARQGVQPQHF
TGTGCCAGCAGTGGCCTCGCCAGACAGGGGGTTCAGCCCCAGCATTTT
>TRBJ1-1|TRBV28|.|.
CASSLDEYRVNTEAFF
TGTGCCAGCAGTTTGGATGAGTACAGGGTGAACACTGAAGCTTTCTTT
>TRBJ2-3|TRBV28|.|.
CASSLPGKTDTQYF
TGTGCCAGCAGTTTACCAGGGAAAACAGATACGCAGTATTTT
>TRBJ2-1|TRBV5-6|once|.
CASSLLREQFF
TGTGCCAGCAGCTTACTCCGGGAGCAGTTCTTC
>TRBJ1-2|TRBV4-2|.|.
CASSQRTATYYGYTF
TGTGCCAGCAGCCAGAGGACAGCAACTTACTATGGCTACACCTTC
>TRBJ2-1|TRBV6-1|.|TRBD2
CASSELAGGPHEQFF
TGTGCCAGCAGTGAACTAGCGGGGGGGCCACATGAGCAGTTCTTC
>TRBJ1-1|TRBV14|few|.
CASSRGGLNTEAFF
TGTGCCAGCAGCCGAGGCGGGCTGAACACTGAAGCTTTCTTT
>TRBJ1-1|TRBV15|.|.
CATSRVPVGGLAFF
TGTGCCACCAGCAGAGTCCCAGTCGGGGGCCTAGCTTTCTTT
>TRBJ2-6|TRBV7-6|once|.
CASSLLGRGDGANVLTF
TGTGCCAGCAGCTTACTGGGCAGGGGGGACGGGGCCAACGTCCTGACTTTC
>TRBJ1-5|TRBV2|.|.
CASSEGQVRNQPQHF
TGTGCCAGCAGTGAAGGACAGGTCCGGAATCAGCCCCAGCATTTT
>TRBJ1-4|TRBV6-6|.|.
CASSPKGTPYEKLFF
TGTGCCAGCAGCCCAAAAGGAACCCCTTATGAAAAACTGTTTTTT
>TRBJ1-6|TRBV6-1|.|TRBD1
CASSPHRGESPLHF
TGTGCCAGCAGTCCACACAGGGGGGAATCACCCCTCCACTTT
>TRBJ2-3|TRBV4-2|once|.
CASSQAAGASTDTQYF
TGTGCCAGCAGCCAAGCCGCCGGGGCCAGCACAGATACGCAGTATTTT
>TRBJ2-2|TRBV19|.|TRBD1
CASNRQGSNTGELFF
TGTGCCAGTAACCGACAGGGATCGAACACCGGGGAGCTGTTTTTT
>TRBJ2-7|TRBV5-8|.|.
CASSLTLGQSYEQYF
TGTGCCAGCAGCTTGACCCTCGGGCAGTCCTACGAGCAGTACTTC
>TRBJ1-1|TRBV5-6|.|TRBD1
CASSQDRGTEAFF
TGTGCCAGCAGCCAAGACAGGGGCACTGAAGCTTTCTTT
>TRBJ2-5|TRBV30|.|.
CAWSDGEETQYF
TGTGCCTGGAGTGATGGGGAAGAGACCCAGTACTTC
>TRBJ1-4|TRBV7-8|.|.
CASSLAGGLNEKLFF
TGTGCCAGCAGCTTAGCGGGCGGCCTAAATGAAAAACTGTTTTTT
>TRBJ2-7|TRBV19|.|.
CASSPGLISYEQYF
TGTGCCAGTAGTCCGGGCCTGATATCCTACGAGCAGTACTTC
>TRBJ2-1|TRBV4-2|few|TRBD2
CASSQGPAGGLGNEQFF
TGTGCCAGCAGCCAAGGGCCAGCGGGGGGACTTGGGAATGAGCAGTTCTTC
>TRBJ2-1|TRBV15|.|.
CATSRAWGVGYNEQFF
TGTGCCACCAGCAGAGCGTGGGGAGTGGGATACAATGAGCAGTTCTTC
>TRBJ2-3|TRBV11-2|.|TRBD2
CASRRRTSGGTDTQYF
TGTGCCAGCAGGAGACGGACTAGCGGGGGCACAGATACGCAGTATTTT
>TRBJ1-1|TRBV6-1|.|.
CASNDVGGTEAFF
TGTGCCAGCAACGACGTCGGGGGAACTGAAGCTTTCTTT
>TRBJ1-2|TRBV6-5|.|.
CASSRRDYGYTF
TGTGCCAGCAGTCGGAGGGACTATGGCTACACCTTC
>TRBJ1-1|TRBV27|.|.
CASSSAGAADTEAFF
TGTGCCAGCAGTTCCGCAGGGGCAGCGGACACTGAAGCTTTCTTT
>TRBJ1-5|TRBV19|.|.
CATSGVSGQPQHF
TGTGCCACTTCAGGGGTTTCGGGCCAGCCCCAGCATTTT
>TRBJ2-2|TRBV11-3|.|.
CASSPNTGELFF
TGTGCCAGCAGCCCGAACACCGGGGAGCTGTTTTTT
>TRBJ1-3|TRBV4-1|.|.
CASSPWGAPVDTIYF
TGCGCCAGCAGCCCCTGGGGGGCCCCGGTGGACACCATATATTTT
>TRBJ1-5|TRBV4-2|.|.
CASSQDSGADQPQHF
TGTGCCAGCAGCCAAGACTCAGGGGCCGATCAGCCCCAGCATTTT
>TRBJ2-1|TRBV19|once|TRBD2
CASSIGLAGSNYNEQFF
TGTGCCAGTAGTATTGGGCTAGCGGGGAGTAACTACAATGAGCAGTTCTTC